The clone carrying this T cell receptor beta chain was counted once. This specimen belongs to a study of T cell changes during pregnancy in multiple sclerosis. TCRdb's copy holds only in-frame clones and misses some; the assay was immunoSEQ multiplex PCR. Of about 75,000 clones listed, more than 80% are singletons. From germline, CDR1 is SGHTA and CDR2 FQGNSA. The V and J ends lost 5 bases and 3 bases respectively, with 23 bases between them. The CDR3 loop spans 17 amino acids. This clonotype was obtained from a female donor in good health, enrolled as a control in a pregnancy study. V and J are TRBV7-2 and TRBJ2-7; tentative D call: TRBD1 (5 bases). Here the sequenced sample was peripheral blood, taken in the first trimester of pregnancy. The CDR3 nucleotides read TGTGCCAGCAGCACCATTGGCCGTGGGGCAGGCTTCTACGAGCAGTACTTC. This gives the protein CASSTIGRGAGFYEQYF.